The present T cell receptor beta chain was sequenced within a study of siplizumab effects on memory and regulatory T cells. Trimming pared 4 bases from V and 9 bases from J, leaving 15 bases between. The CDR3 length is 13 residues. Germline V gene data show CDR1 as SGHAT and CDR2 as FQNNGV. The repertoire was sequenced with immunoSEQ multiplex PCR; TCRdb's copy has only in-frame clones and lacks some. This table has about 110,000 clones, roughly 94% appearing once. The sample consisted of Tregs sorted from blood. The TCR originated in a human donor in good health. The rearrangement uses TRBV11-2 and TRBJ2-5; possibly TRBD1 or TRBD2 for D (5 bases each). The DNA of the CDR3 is TGTGCCAGCAGCTCGGGACGAGGGGAGTCCCAGTACTTC. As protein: CASSSGRGESQYF.